Following are 31 T cell receptor beta chains from one sample sequenced in a study of blood T cell repertoires in COVID-19. TCRdb's copy holds only in-frame clones and misses some; the assay was immunoSEQ multiplex PCR. The sample yields some 520,000 clones, approximately 89% seen once. Input material: peripheral blood. Receptors originate from a man between 18 and 35 years old with COVID-19, enrolled during active disease.

The chain joins TRBV7-3 to TRBJ2-2; 7 positions agree with TRBD2. The germline V gene encodes CDR1 SGHTA and CDR2 FQGTGA. CDR3 length: 16 residues. V shed 1 base and J 3 bases; nucleotides not matched to a gene: 5. Here the CDR3 DNA reads TGTGCCAGCAGCTTAAGTCTAGCGGACCACACCGGGGAGCTGTTTTTT. As protein: CASSLSLADHTGELFF.

The CDR3 is CASGLVRTGGRPSNTGELFF. CDR3 bases: TGTGCTAGTGGTTTGGTAAGGACGGGAGGCCGACCCTCGAACACCGGGGAGCTGTTTTTT. V is TRBV12-5 and J is TRBJ2-2; 7 bases are shared with TRBD2. Germline lookup yields CDR1 LGHNT and CDR2 FRNRAP. CDR3 size: 20 residues. Trimming at V came to 0 bases and at J to 0 bases, leaving 13 bases not matched to a gene.

The chain links TRBV13 to TRBJ2-7, with D unresolved. Trimming removed 2 bases at V and 6 bases at J, with 11 bases between. Germline V gene lookup returns CDR1 PRHDT and CDR2 FYEKMQ (reference sequence). CDR3 length: 13 residues. The DNA of the CDR3 is TGTGCCAGCAGCTTATCATCAGTTCTCGAGCAGTACTTC. This translates into CASSLSSVLEQYF. The full variable domain, rest sourced from reference TRBV13 and TRBJ2-7, is AAGVIQSPRHLIKEKRETATLKCYPIPRHDTVYWYQQGPGQDPQFLISFYEKMQSDKGSIPDRFSAQQFSDYHSELNMSSLELGDSALYFCASSLSSVLEQYFGPGTRLTVT.

The chain links TRBV7-6 to TRBJ2-1, with 7 bases identical to TRBD2. From germline, CDR1 is SGHVS and CDR2 FNYEAQ. Trimming at V came to 4 bases and at J to 6 bases, leaving 12 bases not matched to a gene. The CDR3 is 16 amino acids. This CDR3 reads CASSSSGGRAGNEQFF. The CDR3 DNA reads TGTGCCAGCAGCTCCAGCGGTGGGAGGGCTGGCAATGAGCAGTTCTTC. The variable domain in full, completed from reference TRBV7-6 and TRBJ2-1, reads GAGVSQSPRYKVTKRGQDVALRCDPISGHVSLYWYRQALGQGPEFLTYFNYEAQQDKSGLPNDRFSAERPEGSISTLTIQRTEQRDSAMYRCASSSSGGRAGNEQFFGPGTRLTVL.

V and J are TRBV20-1 and TRBJ2-7; D possibly corresponds to TRBD2 (5 bases). CDR3 length: 11 amino acids. V was trimmed by 5 bases and J by 12 bases, leaving 17 bases between them. The germline gives CDR1 DFQATT, CDR2 SNEGSKA (reference sequence). The CDR3: CSAESHWTSYF. The CDR3 DNA is TGCAGTGCTGAAAGCCATTGGACTTCGTACTTC.

This chain joins TRBV2 and TRBJ2-1, with 7 bases that match TRBD1. With 6 bases clipped from V and 8 bases from J, the junction kept 13 bases outside the gene matches. The CDR3 covers 15 residues. The germline V gene has CDR1 SNHLY and CDR2 FYNNEI. CDR3: CASRVRDSLFHEQFF. CDR3 in DNA: TGTGCCAGCAGGGTCCGGGACAGCCTTTTCCATGAGCAGTTCTTC.

V is TRBV11-2 and J is TRBJ1-4; D uncertain. Germline V gene sequence: CDR1 SGHAT, CDR2 FQNNGV. Trimming took 6 bases from V and 2 from J, leaving 10 bases between them. The CDR3 runs 14 residues. The chain's CDR3 is CASRRGRTNEKLFF. CDR3 nucleotide sequence: TGTGCCAGCAGGCGAGGGAGGACTAATGAAAAACTGTTTTTT.

The rearrangement joins TRBV4-1 to TRBJ2-7; 8 nucleotides match TRBD2. The CDR3 consists of 17 residues. CDR1 MGHRA and CDR2 YSYEKL come from the germline V gene. Unmatched junction bases numbered 14, after V lost 4 bases and J lost 3 bases. CDR3 sequence: CASSPGLSGRGYYEQYF. The CDR3 nucleotides read TGCGCCAGCAGCCCAGGCCTTTCCGGGAGGGGATACTACGAGCAGTACTTC.

V and J are TRBV5-1 and TRBJ2-7; D may be TRBD2 (6 bases). CDR1 is SGHRS and CDR2 is YFSETQ in the germline V gene. The CDR3 covers 17 residues. Trimming left V 4 bases short and J 0 bases short, with 20 bases between. This CDR3 reads CASSQLGSGGTSYEQYF. CDR3 DNA: TGCGCCAGCAGCCAGCTCGGGTCGGGCGGGACCTCCTACGAGCAGTACTTC.

CDR3 nucleotide sequence: TGTGCCAGCAGTTCACTGGCGACAAGCTCCTACGAGCAGTACTTC. Its translation is CASSSLATSSYEQYF. The rearrangement joins TRBV6-5 to TRBJ2-7; D gene uncertain. The CDR3 extends over 15 amino acids. CDR1 and CDR2 from the germline V gene are MNHEY and SVGAGI. Trimming stripped 4 bases from V and 0 bases from J, with 13 bases between.

The genes are TRBV7-2 and TRBJ2-2; D might be TRBD2 (5 bases). CDR3 length equals 15 residues. The V end was cut by 3 bases, the J end by 5 bases, with 13 bases between. In germline, CDR1 is SGHTA, CDR2 FQGNSA. DNA of the CDR3: TGTGCCAGCAGCTTGAGGCTAGCCTTTACCGGGGAGCTGTTTTTT. The encoded protein is CASSLRLAFTGELFF.

The genes are TRBV7-9 and TRBJ2-5, with TRBD2 matching over 14 bases. Trimming removed 4 bases from V and 6 bases from J; junction bases left unmatched: 4. The CDR3 extends over 15 amino acids. CDR1 SEHNR and CDR2 FQNEAQ come from the germline V gene (reference sequence). In nucleotides, the CDR3 is TGTGCCAGCAGCTCGGGGACTAGCGGGAGTAAGACCCAGTACTTC. The encoded protein is CASSSGTSGSKTQYF.

The chain combines TRBV5-6 with TRBJ2-3; a weak D match, TRBD1 (6 bases). V gave up 1 base and J gave up 4 bases, with 19 bases separating them. The CDR3 loop spans 17 amino acids. Germline assignment: CDR1 SGHDT and CDR2 YYEEEE. The CDR3: CASSLSRGRGRADTQYF. The CDR3 region has the DNA TGTGCCAGCAGCTTGTCCAGGGGCAGGGGAAGGGCAGATACGCAGTATTTT.

V is TRBV27 and J is TRBJ1-2; tentative D call: TRBD1 (5 bases). Germline-derived CDR1 and CDR2 are MNHEY and SMNVEV (reference sequence). V gave up 5 bases and J gave up 4 bases, with 17 bases separating them. CDR3 length equals 15 residues. The CDR3: CASSALPGLIYGYTF. The CDR3 DNA follows: TGTGCCAGCAGTGCCCTACCGGGACTTATCTATGGCTACACCTTC.

The chain couples TRBV5-1 to TRBJ2-7; the match to TRBD1 covers 7 bases. Germline-derived CDR1 and CDR2 are SGHRS and YFSETQ. Trimming cost V 1 base and J 7 bases; bases outside gene matches: 11. The CDR3 covers 15 residues. CDR3 sequence: CASSLRTQGLREQYF. The CDR3 DNA reads TGCGCCAGCAGCTTGCGGACACAGGGGTTAAGGGAGCAGTACTTC.

The V gene is TRBV6-5, the J gene TRBJ2-5; 9 bases are shared with TRBD2. V gave up 4 bases and J gave up 4 bases; unmatched junction bases: 10. CDR3 length equals 16 residues. The V gene's germline CDR1 is MNHEY and CDR2 SVGAGI. DNA of the CDR3: TGTGCCAGCAGTTTCTCCGGGCTAGCGGGGAGAGAGACCCAGTACTTC. It yields the protein CASSFSGLAGRETQYF.

The rearrangement joins TRBV24-1 to TRBJ1-1; D is unresolved. Trimming pared 6 bases from V and 8 bases from J, leaving 15 bases between. CDR1 and CDR2 (germline): KGHDR, SFDVKD. This CDR3 spans 13 amino acids. CDR3 amino acids: CATSPHGSLEAFF. CDR3 DNA sequence: TGTGCCACCAGTCCTCACGGGAGTTTAGAAGCTTTCTTT.

V usage is TRBV10-1 and J usage is TRBJ2-5; D perhaps matches TRBD2 (5 bases). The CDR3 has 13 residues. V was cut by 4 bases and J by 7 bases, with 13 bases left in between. Germline-derived CDR1 and CDR2 are WNHNN and SYGVQD (reference sequence). The CDR3 DNA reads as TGCGCCAGCAGTGTAGGGCCTGAGGGGACCCAGTACTTC. Translating it yields CASSVGPEGTQYF.

This clone was seen more than once but under ten times. The V call is TRBV19, the J call TRBJ2-1; weak D call: TRBD2 (5 bases). Deletions cut 3 bases from V and 9 bases from J, with 6 bases between. The CDR3 is 11 residues long. Germline V CDR1 and CDR2: LNHDA, SQIVND (reference sequence). CDR3 nucleotides: TGTGCCAGTAGTATTCGGGGTGAGCAGTTCTTC. Amino acid sequence: CASSIRGEQFF.

This clone came up once. V usage is TRBV2 and J usage is TRBJ1-5, with 10 bases identical to TRBD1. The V gene's germline CDR1 is SNHLY and CDR2 FYNNEI. The CDR3 sequence is 16 residues long. V was pared by 7 bases and J by 0 bases, with 6 bases of the junction left unmatched. Here the CDR3 reads CASKAGTGASNQPQHF. The CDR3 region has the DNA TGTGCCAGCAAAGCCGGGACAGGGGCTAGCAATCAGCCCCAGCATTTT.

The chain employs TRBV18 and TRBJ1-2; TRBD1 matches 7 bases. CDR3 size: 13 residues. With 5 bases clipped from V and 4 bases from J, the junction kept 4 bases outside the gene matches. Germline assignment: CDR1 KGHSH and CDR2 LQKENI. CDR3 nucleotides: TGTGCCAGCTCAACCCGGGACAGCTATGGCTACACCTTC. Translating it yields CASSTRDSYGYTF.

As regards this clone: The sample carries other DNA sequences with the same CDR3. V and J are TRBV12-3 or TRBV12-4 and TRBJ1-5; D unresolved. Trimming removed 6 bases from V and 0 bases from J, with 6 bases in between. The CDR3 is made up of 13 amino acids. CDR3 protein: CASSPYSNQPQHF. The CDR3 bases are TGTGCCAGCAGCCCTTATAGCAATCAGCCCCAGCATTTT.

The chain has TRBV15 and TRBJ2-2; D is ambiguous. V was shortened by 0 bases and J by 6 bases, with 17 bases between the two germline ends. Per germline, CDR1 LNHNV and CDR2 YYDKDF (reference sequence). This CDR3 contains 17 residues. This CDR3 is CATSRDLAEAFSGELFF. The CDR3 DNA reads as TGTGCCACCAGCAGAGATCTGGCTGAAGCGTTCTCCGGGGAGCTGTTTTTT.

This sequence joins TRBV5-8 and TRBJ1-2; TRBD1 might be the D (6 bases). The CDR3 is made up of 14 amino acids. V lost 1 base, J lost 3 bases, and 10 bases lay in between. Germline CDR1 is SGHTS and CDR2 is YDEGEE. This chain's CDR3 is CASSLKQGDYGYTF. The CDR3 region has the DNA TGTGCCAGCAGCTTGAAACAGGGAGACTATGGCTACACCTTC.

For the CDR3, the DNA is TGTGCCAGCAGTCTGACAGGGGGCAGGGATACGCAGTATTTT. This sequence encodes CASSLTGGRDTQYF. The chain recombines TRBV6-6 with TRBJ2-3; 10 bases are a match to TRBD1. From germline, CDR1 is MNHNY and CDR2 SVGAGI (reference sequence). V was clipped by 5 bases and J by 6 bases; unmatched bases: 5. CDR3 length equals 14 residues.

This clone was picked up one time. The chain uses TRBV13 and TRBJ2-5; 13 nucleotides line up with TRBD2. Per the germline V gene, CDR1 is PRHDT and CDR2 is FYEKMQ (reference sequence). The ends lost 5 bases at V and 0 bases at J; junction bases unmatched: 6. The CDR3 contains 17 residues. The CDR3 reads CASSVTGLAGDQETQYF. The DNA of the CDR3 is TGTGCCAGCAGCGTAACTGGACTAGCGGGGGACCAAGAGACCCAGTACTTC.

This chain links TRBV30 with TRBJ2-7; D is perhaps TRBD1 (5 bases). Germline loops: CDR1 GTSNPN, CDR2 SVGIG (reference sequence). The CDR3 totals 14 residues. V was shortened by 4 bases and J by 5 bases, with 18 bases between the two germline ends. The CDR3 reads CAWNLVWGPNEQYF. The CDR3 DNA is TGTGCCTGGAACTTAGTATGGGGCCCTAACGAGCAGTACTTC.

V is TRBV4-1 and J is TRBJ2-5; D call uncertain. CDR3 length equals 15 residues. From germline, CDR1 is MGHRA and CDR2 YSYEKL. V lost 1 base and J 2 bases, leaving 11 bases between the germline ends. The CDR3 nucleotides read TGCGCCAGCAGCCAAGGGTTTCAGACTCAAGAGACCCAGTACTTC. Amino acids: CASSQGFQTQETQYF.

This chain links TRBV11-2 with TRBJ1-1, with TRBD1 matching 10 bases. The CDR3 runs 13 residues. V shed 4 bases and J 5 bases; nucleotides not matched to a gene: 1. CDR1 SGHAT and CDR2 FQNNGV come from the germline V gene. The CDR3 DNA is TGTGCCAGCAGCTGGGGACAGGGGACTGAAGCTTTCTTT. Encoded protein: CASSWGQGTEAFF.

The chain joins TRBV27 to TRBJ2-7; 8 bases agree with TRBD2. V gave up 7 bases and J gave up 6 bases; unmatched junction bases: 11. The germline gives CDR1 MNHEY, CDR2 SMNVEV (reference sequence). The length of the CDR3 is 14 residues. DNA for the CDR3: TGTGCCAGCACTTCCAGCGGGAGCGTCCTCGAGCAGTACTTC. Translation gives CASTSSGSVLEQYF.

The chain uses TRBV28 and TRBJ2-7, with a possible D match to TRBD2 (6 bases). Germline V gene data show CDR1 as MDHEN and CDR2 as SYDVKM. The ends were cut back, 6 bases at V and 6 bases at J, with 12 bases in the middle. The CDR3 sequence is 12 residues long. For the CDR3, the DNA is TGTGCCAGCAGCACGGGACTCTTCGAGCAGTACTTC. Encoded protein: CASSTGLFEQYF.